Shown below are 8 T cell receptor beta chains from a single sample sequenced in a study of CD8 T cells in Susac syndrome. After extraction with the RNeasy kit, about 0.5 to 1 ug of the RNA was reverse transcribed using random hexamers. TCRdb called the immunoSEQ multiplex PCR reads again in MiXCR, with one record for every CDR3 protein. The sample holds approximately 170,000 distinct CDR3 sequences, about 90% seen once. Material for sequencing was CD4+ T cells from PBMCs. These receptors were obtained from a human donor in good health.

The chain recombines TRBV7-9 with TRBJ2-1; no firm D call. The germline V and J ends were trimmed by 5 bases and 0 bases, with 14 bases remaining between them. CDR3 length: 16 amino acids. In germline, CDR1 is SEHNR, CDR2 FQNEAQ (reference sequence). CDR3 sequence (DNA): TGTGCCAGCAGCAAACGATCAGGAACCTCCTACAATGAGCAGTTCTTC. It yields the protein CASSKRSGTSYNEQFF. Complete variable domain (other parts from reference TRBV7-9 and TRBJ2-1): DTGVSQNPRHKITKRGQNVTFRCDPISEHNRLYWYRQTLGQGPEFLTYFQNEAQLEKSRLLSDRFSAERPKGSFSTLEIQRTEQGDSAMYLCASSKRSGTSYNEQFFGPGTRLTVL.

The chain joins TRBV4-2 to TRBJ2-2; D not resolved. V was shortened by 2 bases and J by 0 bases, with 7 bases between the two germline ends. CDR3 length: 15 amino acids. CDR1 is LGHNA, CDR2 YNFKEQ, per germline. DNA for the CDR3: TGTGCCAGCAGCCAAAACGGAGCGAACACCGGGGAGCTGTTTTTT. Its protein is CASSQNGANTGELFF.

The chain recombines TRBV28 with TRBJ2-7, with D maybe TRBD1 (6 bases). The CDR3 is 13 residues long. Trimming took 6 bases from V and 4 from J, leaving 13 bases between them. Germline V gene lookup returns CDR1 MDHEN and CDR2 SYDVKM. DNA for the CDR3: TGTGCCAGCAGAGCCGGGACACCTTACGAGCAGTACTTC. It yields the protein CASRAGTPYEQYF.

The chain recombines TRBV20-1 with TRBJ2-2; 8 bases match TRBD2. Germline CDR1 and CDR2: DFQATT and SNEGSKA (reference sequence). Trimming at V came to 0 bases and at J to 5 bases, leaving 5 bases not matched to a gene. This CDR3 has 15 residues. CDR3 sequence: CSARDSGELTGELFF. Written as DNA, the CDR3 is TGCAGTGCTAGAGATAGCGGGGAGTTAACCGGGGAGCTGTTTTTT.

The chain is built from TRBV7-8 and TRBJ2-4; possibly TRBD2 for D (6 bases). The CDR3 length is 14 residues. Trimming cost V 3 bases and J 2 bases, with 8 bases left between them. Per the germline V gene, CDR1 is SGHVS and CDR2 is FQNEAQ. Here the CDR3 DNA reads TGTGCCAGCAGCTTCGGCGGGACCAAAAACATTCAGTACTTC. This sequence encodes CASSFGGTKNIQYF.

A few counts support this clonotype. The genes are TRBV6-1 and TRBJ2-5; D is ambiguous. The CDR3 sequence is 13 residues long. The germline V gene encodes CDR1 MNHNS and CDR2 SASEGT. V dropped 7 bases and J dropped 0 bases, with 9 bases sitting between them. The CDR3 region is CASIDGYQETQYF. The CDR3 nucleotides are TGTGCCAGCATCGACGGGTACCAAGAGACCCAGTACTTC.

J is TRBJ2-1 and V is TRBV7-8; 12 bases align to TRBD2. From germline, CDR1 is SGHVS and CDR2 FQNEAQ. The CDR3 consists of 16 residues. Losses at the gene ends were 4 bases for V and 2 bases for J; bases not matched to a gene: 3. The CDR3 region is CASSSTSGRTYNEQFF. CDR3 in DNA: TGTGCCAGCAGCTCGACTAGCGGGAGAACCTACAATGAGCAGTTCTTC.

V and J are TRBV28 and TRBJ2-7; 8 nucleotides align to TRBD1. CDR1 MDHEN and CDR2 SYDVKM come from the germline V gene. This CDR3 is built from 15 residues. V gave up 3 bases and J gave up 4 bases; unmatched junction bases: 8. CDR3 sequence: CASSLRPGGSYEQYF. CDR3 in DNA: TGTGCCAGCAGTTTGAGACCAGGGGGCTCTTACGAGCAGTACTTC.